Below, one T cell receptor (beta chain) is given with its context. No cognate antigen has been identified for it. Base qualities are not provided; no much larger clone lies one nucleotide away. The library was built by means of the immunoSEQ multiplex PCR assay. TCRdb stores this immuneACCESS table with in-frame sequences only. Part of the clones is absent; in the studies checked, under half of the shortfall reflects unresolved V genes, and no reason is known for the rest. Present in this sample are tens of thousands of clones, around nine tenths of which were seen just once. Approximately 0.41% of the sample is taken by the ten largest. This record comes from a study of T cell changes during pregnancy in multiple sclerosis (dated by TCRdb to the late 2010s). Some background on the complete study: In women with multiple sclerosis, the researchers looked at how the T cell repertoire shifted as pregnancy progressed.

Relative to germline, V is missing 2 bases and J is missing 4 bases, with 8 bases of the junction outside any gene match. CDR1 and CDR2, per the germline V gene (reference sequence), are MNHEY and SMNVEV. Inclusive of the bounding cysteine and phenylalanine, the CDR3 is 16 residues long. Solely the CDR3 DNA is kept, with 48 bases framed from the first base. The sequence links TRBV27 to TRBJ2-5, and 9 junction bases match TRBD2. The source is a female donor with multiple sclerosis, enrolled in a pregnancy study. The sample was CD4+ T cells from peripheral blood mononuclear cells, taken before pregnancy. The DNA is as follows: TGTGCCAGCAGTTTAGTTGGAGCGGGGGGTCGAGAGACCCAGTACTTC. The translation is CASSLVGAGGRETQYF.